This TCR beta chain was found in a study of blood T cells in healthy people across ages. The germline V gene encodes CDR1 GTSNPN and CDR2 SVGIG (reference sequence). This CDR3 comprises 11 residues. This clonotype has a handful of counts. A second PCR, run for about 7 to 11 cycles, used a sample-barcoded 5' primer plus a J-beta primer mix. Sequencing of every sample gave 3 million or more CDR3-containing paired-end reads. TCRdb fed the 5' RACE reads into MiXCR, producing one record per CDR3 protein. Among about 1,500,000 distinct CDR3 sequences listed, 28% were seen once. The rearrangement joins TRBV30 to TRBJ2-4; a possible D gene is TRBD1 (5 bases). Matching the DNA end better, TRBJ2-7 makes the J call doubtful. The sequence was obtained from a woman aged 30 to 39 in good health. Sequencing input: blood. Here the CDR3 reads CAWTMGREQYF. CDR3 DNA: TGTGCCTGGACAATGGGGCGCGAGCAGTACTTC.